The 13 T cell receptor beta chains below all came from one sample that was sequenced in a study of control samples from healthy donors and cancer patients. TCRdb's table, derived via immunoSEQ multiplex PCR, lists solely in-frame clones and lacks some. Here the sample spans approximately 94,000 clones, around 85% being singletons. The specimen was PBMCs. The receptor source for this set is a man in his 70s with lung cancer.

This clone turned up a few times. The V gene is TRBV15, the J gene TRBJ1-5; D unclear. Germline V gives CDR1 LNHNV, CDR2 YYDKDF (reference sequence). Trimming removed 3 bases from V and 0 bases from J, with 0 bases in between. The CDR3 covers 12 residues. CDR3 DNA: TGTGCCACCAGCAGTAGCAATCAGCCCCAGCATTTT. This codes for CATSSSNQPQHF.

V gene TRBV5-4 combines with J gene TRBJ2-3; TRBD2 agrees at 10 bases. The CDR3 spans 16 residues. Germline CDR1 SGHNT, CDR2 YYREEE (reference sequence). V trimming: 6 bases; J trimming: 5 bases; junction bases outside the gene matches: 12. CDR3 amino acids: CASISSGGRPLDTQYF. The CDR3 bases are TGTGCCAGCATCTCTAGCGGGGGCCGCCCGTTAGATACGCAGTATTTT.

This chain joins TRBV19 and TRBJ1-5; D remains ambiguous. The germline CDR1 and CDR2 sequences are LNHDA and SQIVND (reference sequence). The V gene lost 6 bases and the J gene lost 0 bases, with 3 bases spanning the gap. The CDR3 runs 12 residues. This CDR3 reads CASRFSNQPQHF. The CDR3 DNA is TGTGCCAGTAGGTTTAGCAATCAGCCCCAGCATTTT. Full variable domain (outside the CDR3, taken from reference TRBV19 and TRBJ1-5): DGGITQSPKYLFRKEGQNVTLSCEQNLNHDAMYWYRQDPGQGLRLIYYSQIVNDFQKGDIAEGYSVSREKKESFPLTVTSAQKNPTAFYLCASRFSNQPQHFGDGTRLSIL.

This clone was observed a single time. The chain recombines TRBV7-9 with TRBJ1-2; 7 bases line up with TRBD1. The CDR3 runs to 14 residues. With 5 bases clipped from V and 3 bases from J, the junction kept 6 bases outside the gene matches. Germline values: CDR1 SEHNR, CDR2 FQNEAQ (reference sequence). DNA of the CDR3: TGTGCCAGCAGCCCCGGACAGGCCTACTATGGCTACACCTTC. It codes for CASSPGQAYYGYTF.

This chain links TRBV12-5 with TRBJ1-1; 7 bases map to TRBD1. The CDR3 length is 14 residues. Trimming took 5 bases from V and 4 from J; bases not matched to a gene: 7. CDR1 is LGHNT, CDR2 FRNRAP, per germline. CDR3 coding DNA: TGTGCTAGTGGTGCCCGACAGGGAGGCACTGAAGCTTTCTTT. Amino acids: CASGARQGGTEAFF.

The chain recombines TRBV6-6 with TRBJ2-2; D is uncertain. The germline V gene encodes CDR1 MNHNY and CDR2 SVGAGI (reference sequence). This CDR3 is built from 14 residues. Between the trimmed V and J ends, which lost 7 bases and 0 bases, there was a span of 9 bases. Written as DNA, the CDR3 is TGTGCCAGCAATTTAGCACCGAACACCGGGGAGCTGTTTTTT. Amino acid sequence: CASNLAPNTGELFF.

V and J are TRBV18 and TRBJ2-2, with 8 bases matching TRBD1. V gave up 3 bases and J gave up 5 bases; unmatched junction bases: 2. Per germline, CDR1 KGHSH and CDR2 LQKENI. The CDR3 has 14 amino acids. The CDR3 sequence is CASSPRQGTGELFF. The CDR3 bases are TGTGCCAGCTCACCTCGACAGGGGACCGGGGAGCTGTTTTTT.

V and J are TRBV14 and TRBJ2-7; 8 positions match TRBD2. V lost 6 bases to trimming and J lost 4 bases; unmatched junction nucleotides: 11. This CDR3 comprises 15 residues. The V gene's germline CDR1 is SGHDN and CDR2 FVKESK. The CDR3 sequence is CASSPVGGGAYEQYF. DNA for the CDR3: TGTGCCAGCAGTCCGGTCGGGGGGGGAGCGTACGAGCAGTACTTC.

In nucleotides, the CDR3 is TGCGCCAGCAGTGAGTCGACAGGGGGAAGGGAAAAACTGTTTTTT. Translating it yields CASSESTGGREKLFF. This chain links TRBV10-1 with TRBJ1-4; 9 nucleotides align to TRBD1. Germline V lookup: CDR1 WNHNN, CDR2 SYGVQD (reference sequence). V shed 0 bases and J 8 bases; nucleotides not matched to a gene: 4. The CDR3 is 15 residues long.

This clone was counted once. The gene calls are TRBV2 and TRBJ2-7, with a possible D match to TRBD2 (5 bases). CDR3 length: 11 residues. Germline V CDR1 and CDR2: SNHLY, FYNNEI. Trimming removed 7 bases at V and 2 bases at J, with 6 bases between. This chain's CDR3 is CASTGAYEQYF. CDR3 sequence (DNA): TGTGCCAGCACCGGGGCCTACGAGCAGTACTTC. Combining the CDR3 with reference TRBV2 and TRBJ2-7 gives the whole variable domain EPEVTQTPSHQVTQMGQEVILRCVPISNHLYFYWYRQILGQKVEFLVSFYNNEISEKSEIFDDQFSVERPDGSNFTLKIRSTKLEDSAMYFCASTGAYEQYFGPGTRLTVT.

The rearrangement links TRBV29-1 to TRBJ1-4, with 7 bases fitting TRBD1. After removal of 5 bases from V and 8 bases from J, the junction contained 17 bases not matched to a gene. Per the germline V gene, CDR1 is SQVTM and CDR2 is ANQGSEA. The CDR3 has 16 residues. CDR3 sequence reads: CSVKSGQGDLGEKLFF. The CDR3 DNA sequence: TGCAGCGTTAAGAGTGGGCAGGGGGACCTTGGAGAAAAACTGTTTTTT. Based on the CDR3 plus reference TRBV29-1 and TRBJ1-4, the full variable domain is SAVISQKPSRDICQRGTSLTIQCQVDSQVTMMFWYRQQPGQSLTLIATANQGSEATYESGFVIDKFPISRPNLTFSTLTVSNMSPEDSSIYLCSVKSGQGDLGEKLFFGSGTQLSVL.

J is TRBJ2-2 and V is TRBV5-1; D is perhaps TRBD1 (6 bases). V was pared by 4 bases and J by 6 bases, with 16 bases between. The CDR3 has 15 amino acids. Germline V gives CDR1 SGHRS, CDR2 YFSETQ. The CDR3 nucleotides read TGCGCCAGCAGCCCCAGGGGTGAGGGGGCCGGGGAGCTGTTTTTT. This encodes CASSPRGEGAGELFF.

The V and J genes are TRBV18 and TRBJ2-2; TRBD1 matches at 9 bases. With 1 base clipped from V and 0 bases from J, the junction kept 0 bases outside the gene matches. The CDR3 length is 16 residues. Germline V CDR1 and CDR2: KGHSH, LQKENI. The CDR3 region has the DNA TGTGCCAGCTCACCACGGACAGGGGCGAACACCGGGGAGCTGTTTTTT. It yields the protein CASSPRTGANTGELFF.